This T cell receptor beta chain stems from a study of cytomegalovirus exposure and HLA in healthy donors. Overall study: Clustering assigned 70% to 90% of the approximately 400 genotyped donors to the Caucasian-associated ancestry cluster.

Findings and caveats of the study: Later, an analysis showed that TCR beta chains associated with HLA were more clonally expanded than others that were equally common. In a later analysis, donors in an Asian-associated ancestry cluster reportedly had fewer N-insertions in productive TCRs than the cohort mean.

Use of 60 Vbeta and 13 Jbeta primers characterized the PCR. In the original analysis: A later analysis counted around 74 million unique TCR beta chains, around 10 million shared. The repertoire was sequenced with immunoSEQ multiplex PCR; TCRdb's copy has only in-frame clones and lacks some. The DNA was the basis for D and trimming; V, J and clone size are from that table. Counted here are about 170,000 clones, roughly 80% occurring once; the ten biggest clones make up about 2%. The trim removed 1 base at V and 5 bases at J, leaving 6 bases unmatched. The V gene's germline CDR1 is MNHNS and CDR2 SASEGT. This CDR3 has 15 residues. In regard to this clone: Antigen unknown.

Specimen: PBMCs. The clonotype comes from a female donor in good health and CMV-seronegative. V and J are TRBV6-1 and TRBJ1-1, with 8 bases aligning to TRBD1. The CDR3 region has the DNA TGTGCCAGCAGTGAAGTCCCCAGGGGGCTGACTGAAGCTTTCTTT. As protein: CASSEVPRGLTEAFF.